This TCR beta chain was recovered during a study of T cells in Graves' hyperthyroidism and ophthalmopathy. Germline values: CDR1 MNHNS, CDR2 SASEGT. The CDR3 is 14 amino acids. Trimming left V 7 bases short and J 6 bases short, with 15 bases between. This clonotype was detected ten times or more. Amplification of TCR beta CDR3 regions used RNA as the template. The HTBI set primed first-round TCR CDR3 RT-PCR. TCRdb reprocessed the multiplex PCR reads with MiXCR, giving one entry per CDR3 protein. The sample lists about 330,000 distinct CDR3 sequences, about an eighth occurring once. The sample taken for sequencing was blood. The TCR sequence derives from a woman aged 35 to 49 with Graves' ophthalmopathy. This rearrangement joins TRBV6-1 to TRBJ1-4; D not resolved. The CDR3 DNA is TGTGCCAGCAAGGGATGGGGTGGTCATGAAAAACTGTTTTTT. It encodes CASKGWGGHEKLFF.